These 10 T cell receptor beta chains came from one sample sequenced in a study of human T cells and chemical hapten exposure. TCRdb used MiXCR to reprocess the RACE reads, holding one entry per CDR3 protein. In the table there are about 51,000 distinct CDR3 sequences, around a tenth of which are singletons. This sample's time point: pre-sensitization, week 0. The sample's treatment: therapeutic diphenylcyclopropenone sensitization with weekly scalp DPC. Sequenced here: whole blood, sampled in connection with sensitization to the hapten diphenylcyclopropenone (DPC). The origin of the receptors is a woman between 40 and 50 years old with alopecia areata. Some clones in this sample may be carry-over from other donors' samples.

This clonotype was seen at least ten times. The chain joins TRBV29-1 to TRBJ2-4, with TRBD1 matching over 9 bases. Trimming took 6 bases from V and 0 from J; bases not matched to a gene: 6. This CDR3 is built from 15 residues. CDR1 is SQVTM and CDR2 is ANQGSEA in the germline V gene. CDR3 bases: TGCAGCGTCGCGACAGGGGGGTTAGCCAAAAACATTCAGTACTTC. Its protein is CSVATGGLAKNIQYF.

The J gene is TRBJ2-7, the V gene TRBV6-6; D not resolved. The CDR3 has 10 amino acids. Germline V gene sequence: CDR1 MNHNY, CDR2 SVGAGI (reference sequence). V was cut by 9 bases and J by 7 bases, with 10 bases left in between. CDR3 DNA sequence: TGTGCCAGGCTAATGCGGGAGCAGTACTTC. It codes for CARLMREQYF.

In this sample, this clonotype turned up many times. The rearrangement joins TRBV28 to TRBJ2-3, with D uncertain. The V gene lost 4 bases and the J gene lost 1 base, with 6 bases spanning the gap. The CDR3 extends over 13 amino acids. Germline V gives CDR1 MDHEN, CDR2 SYDVKM. The CDR3 loop is CASSSIRTDTQYF. As DNA, the CDR3 is TGTGCCAGCAGTTCTATACGCACAGATACGCAGTATTTT.

The gene calls are TRBV3-1 and TRBJ2-3, with D uncertain. Deletions cut 0 bases from V and 5 bases from J, with 3 bases between. This CDR3 is 12 amino acids long. Looked up from germline, CDR1 is LGHDT and CDR2 is YNNKEL (reference sequence). CDR3 region: CASSQDVDTQYF. CDR3 coding DNA: TGTGCCAGCAGCCAAGATGTAGATACGCAGTATTTT.

This clonotype showed up many times. The V and J genes are TRBV12-3 or TRBV12-4 and TRBJ2-5; no definite D call. This CDR3 has 19 amino acids. V lost 3 bases, J lost 5 bases, and 28 bases lay in between. CDR3 in DNA: TGTGCCAGCAGTTTCATCCCACTCGCTTTACGGTCCTTACAGGAGACCCAGTACTTC. This gives the protein CASSFIPLALRSLQETQYF.

This clonotype has just one count. The chain employs TRBV12-3 or TRBV12-4 and TRBJ2-7, with a tentative D call TRBD2 (5 bases). The V gene lost 6 bases and the J gene lost 1 base, with 19 bases spanning the gap. The CDR3 extends over 16 amino acids. Here the CDR3 reads CASSPSPGVVSYEQYF. The DNA of the CDR3 is TGTGCCAGCAGCCCTTCTCCCGGGGTCGTGTCCTACGAGCAGTACTTC.

This clonotype was counted many times. This chain links TRBV29-1 with TRBJ2-1; 9 bases agree with TRBD2. Germline CDR1 and CDR2: SQVTM and ANQGSEA. J was trimmed by 7 bases and V by 4 bases; bases with no gene match: 5. This CDR3 has 13 amino acids. CDR3 sequence: CSVVAGGPNEQFF. The DNA for the CDR3 is TGCAGCGTTGTGGCGGGGGGGCCTAATGAGCAGTTCTTC.

The chain couples TRBV27 to TRBJ1-1; D ambiguous. V lost 0 bases and J lost 5, with 10 bases in between. The CDR3 loop spans 14 amino acids. Germline V CDR1 and CDR2: MNHEY, SMNVEV (reference sequence). CDR3 DNA sequence: TGTGCCAGCAGTTTATCTGGGTTGTGGACTGAAGCTTTCTTT. As protein: CASSLSGLWTEAFF.

By share, this clonotype ranks as medium-sized (0.01 to 0.1%). V gene TRBV2 combines with J gene TRBJ2-3, with D tentatively TRBD1 (6 bases). The CDR3 has 15 residues. V lost 6 bases and J lost 0, with 13 bases in between. Germline assignment: CDR1 SNHLY and CDR2 FYNNEI. For the CDR3, the DNA is TGTGCCAGCAGCCCTGGGACATCTAGCACAGATACGCAGTATTTT. Its translation is CASSPGTSSTDTQYF.

This clonotype has at least ten counts. The chain employs TRBV6-5 and TRBJ2-7, with TRBD1 as a possible D gene (5 bases). Trimming removed 6 bases at V and 2 bases at J, with 11 bases between. Germline V CDR1 and CDR2: MNHEY, SVGAGI. The CDR3 contains 13 residues. The CDR3 here is CASSAGSTYEQYF. In DNA, the CDR3 is TGTGCCAGCAGCGCAGGGTCTACCTACGAGCAGTACTTC.